Below are 13 T cell receptor beta chains sequenced from a single sample in a study of regulatory T cells in long-lasting Graves disease. Time point defined: newly diagnosed GD, antithyroid drugs for less than 3 months. The TCR library was prepared using RNA isolated from PBMCs. TCR beta libraries were built with iRepertoire HTBI primers and Arm-PCR of CDR3 regions. TCRdb reprocessed the multiplex PCR reads via MiXCR and lists one record per CDR3 protein. The table lists under 450,000 distinct CDR3 sequences, 12% of them singletons. The same sample was also used in a study of T cells in Graves' hyperthyroidism and ophthalmopathy.

The starting material was peripheral blood mononuclear cells (PBMCs), obtained at new diagnosis, from a patient treated with antithyroid drugs. The receptors here all came from a woman aged 18-30 years with Graves disease.

The chain joins TRBV7-8 to TRBJ1-4; D perhaps matches TRBD1 (5 bases). CDR1 SGHVS and CDR2 FQNEAQ come from the germline V gene. Trimming shortened V by 1 base and J by 2 bases, and 8 bases separated the two germline ends. The CDR3 contains 15 residues. CDR3 DNA sequence: TGTGCCAGCAGCTTAGAAGGGGACACTAATGAAAAACTGTTTTTT. Protein sequence: CASSLEGDTNEKLFF.

The sample holds a few counts of this clonotype. The chain carries TRBV3-2 and TRBJ1-5. TRBV3-2 is flagged as a pseudogene. CDR3 size: 14 residues. Written as DNA, the CDR3 is TGTGCCAGCAGCATTAGACTGCATAATCAGCCCCAGCATTTT. Translation: CASSIRLHNQPQHF.

This clonotype was picked up many times. The V and J genes are TRBV13 and TRBJ1-1, with TRBD1 as a possible D gene (6 bases). V dropped 4 bases and J dropped 5 bases, with 20 bases sitting between them. This CDR3 is built from 16 residues. Germline assignment: CDR1 PRHDT and CDR2 FYEKMQ (reference sequence). The CDR3 DNA follows: TGTGCCAGCAGCTCCATCTCTCGACAGGAAGTTACTGAAGCTTTCTTT. Translating gives CASSSISRQEVTEAFF.

Worth noting for this clonotype: Possible read error: a much larger clone is one base away. V and J are TRBV6-2 or TRBV6-3 and TRBJ2-7; the D gene is possibly TRBD2 (6 bases). Germline values: CDR1 MNHEY, CDR2 SVGEGT. The length of the CDR3 is 12 residues. CDR3 bases: TGTGCCAGCAGCCACGGGGGTTACGAGCAGTGCTTC. Translated, it gives CASSHGGYEQCF.

Ten or more counts support this clonotype. The rearrangement uses TRBV28 and TRBJ1-1; D may be TRBD1 (6 bases). V lost 6 bases and J 1 base, leaving 15 bases between the germline ends. This CDR3 region has 15 residues. Germline V gene lookup returns CDR1 MDHEN and CDR2 SYDVKM. CDR3 DNA: TGTGCCAGCAGCCCCCTGCGGACAGCGAACACTGAAGCTTTCTTT. It translates to CASSPLRTANTEAFF.

In this sample, this clonotype turned up many times. This chain uses TRBV6-1 with TRBJ1-1, with D possibly matching TRBD1 (5 bases). V was cut by 5 bases and J by 4 bases, with 17 bases left in between. The CDR3 has 15 residues. Germline V lookup: CDR1 MNHNS, CDR2 SASEGT. CDR3 sequence reads: CASSRGPGVPTEAFF. The CDR3 DNA sequence: TGTGCCAGCAGTCGGGGCCCGGGGGTCCCCACTGAAGCTTTCTTT.

This clonotype was counted at least ten times. V gene TRBV6-5 combines with J gene TRBJ2-1; possibly TRBD1 for D (6 bases). The CDR3 is 17 amino acids. The V end lost 2 bases, the J end lost 7 bases, and 21 bases lay between the germline ends. CDR1 and CDR2 (germline): MNHEY, SVGAGI. CDR3 sequence: CASSYGGRGWRLNEQFF. The CDR3 DNA follows: TGTGCCAGCAGTTACGGTGGCAGGGGTTGGCGTTTGAATGAGCAGTTCTTC.

V gene TRBV12-5 combines with J gene TRBJ2-1; D may be TRBD1 (5 bases). The CDR3 runs 13 residues. CDR1 and CDR2 (germline): LGHNT, FRNRAP. V lost 0 bases and J lost 9, with 9 bases in between. This chain's CDR3 is CASGLVGEGEQFF. The CDR3 DNA reads as TGTGCTAGTGGTTTGGTAGGGGAAGGTGAGCAGTTCTTC.

This clonotype has just a few counts. This chain connects TRBV7-2 to TRBJ2-3; 16 bases line up with TRBD2. The CDR3 totals 19 residues. The germline V gene has CDR1 SGHTA and CDR2 FQGNSA. The trim removed 1 base at V and 3 bases at J, leaving 7 bases unmatched. In nucleotides, the CDR3 is TGTGCCAGCAGCTTAGTGGGGACTAGCGGGAGGGCCATGACAGATACGCAGTATTTT. It specifies CASSLVGTSGRAMTDTQYF. Drawing the rest from reference TRBV7-2 and TRBJ2-3, the complete variable domain is GAGVSQSPSNKVTEKGKDVELRCDPISGHTALYWYRQSLGQGLEFLIYFQGNSAPDKSGLPSDRFSAERTGGSVSTLTIQRTQQEDSAVYLCASSLVGTSGRAMTDTQYFGPGTRLTVL.

This clonotype was observed many times. This CDR3 reads CSAMGQLNQPQHF. In nucleotides, the CDR3 is TGCAGTGCTATGGGACAACTAAATCAGCCCCAGCATTTT. The genes are TRBV20-1 and TRBJ1-5, with a weak D call TRBD1 (6 bases). V gave up 4 bases and J gave up 4 bases, with 11 bases separating them. Germline V gene data show CDR1 as DFQATT and CDR2 as SNEGSKA (reference sequence). The CDR3 has 13 residues.

This clonotype was detected ten times or more. The V gene is TRBV9, the J gene TRBJ2-7; a weak D match, TRBD2 (7 bases). The V and J ends lost 9 bases and 2 bases respectively, with 18 bases between them. The CDR3 totals 14 residues. Germline V gives CDR1 SGDLS, CDR2 YYNGEE. The CDR3 is CATPEGGGTYEQYF. The DNA of the CDR3 is TGTGCCACCCCGGAAGGGGGGGGCACCTACGAGCAGTACTTC.

This clonotype was counted many times. The V gene is TRBV5-1, the J gene TRBJ1-1; 9 nucleotides agree with TRBD1. V shed 4 bases, J shed 6 bases, and the junction held 10 bases outside the gene matches. This CDR3 has 15 amino acids. The germline V gene has CDR1 SGHRS and CDR2 YFSETQ. Written as DNA, the CDR3 is TGCGCCAGCAGCGGCGGGACAGGGTTTTGGGCTGAAGCTTTCTTT. This encodes CASSGGTGFWAEAFF.

The rearrangement joins TRBV5-6 to TRBJ2-7; 9 nucleotides match TRBD1. CDR3 size: 15 residues. Germline CDR1 is SGHDT and CDR2 is YYEEEE. The V segment lost 4 bases and the J segment 5 bases; nucleotides outside the gene matches: 10. The CDR3 here is CASSPNYGTGNEQYV. In DNA, the CDR3 is TGTGCCAGCAGCCCAAACTACGGGACAGGGAACGAGCAGTACGTC.